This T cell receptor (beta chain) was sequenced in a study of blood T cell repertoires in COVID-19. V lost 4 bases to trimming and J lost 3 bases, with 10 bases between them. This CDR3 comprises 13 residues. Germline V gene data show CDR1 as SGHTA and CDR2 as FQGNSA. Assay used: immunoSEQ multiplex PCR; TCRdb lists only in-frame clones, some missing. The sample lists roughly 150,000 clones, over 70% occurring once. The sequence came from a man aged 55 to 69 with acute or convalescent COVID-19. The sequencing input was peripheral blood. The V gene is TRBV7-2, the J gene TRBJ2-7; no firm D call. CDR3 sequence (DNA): TGTGCCAGCAGCTCAAGTCCAGACTACGAGCAGTACTTC. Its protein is CASSSSPDYEQYF.